The clone carrying this TCR beta chain was seen repeatedly, ten times or more. Its target is not known. The sample belongs to a study of identical twins. Findings and caveats of the study: Cord blood's abundant beta clonotypes had fewer insertions, unlike memory repertoires.

CDR1 and CDR2 from the germline V gene are PRHDT and FYEKMQ (reference sequence). This CDR3 is 14 amino acids long. Trimming removed 4 bases at V and 7 bases at J, with 16 bases between. TCRdb called the 5' RACE reads again in MiXCR, with one record for every CDR3 protein. The sample holds about 730,000 distinct CDR3 sequences, about 20% seen once. The same data also went into a second study, on T cells expressing NK-cell markers.

This TCR was recovered from a woman aged 18-29 years in good health. The genes are TRBV13 and TRBJ1-1; TRBD1 is a possible D gene (5 bases). Sequencing was performed on PBMCs. The CDR3 loop is CASSSGGASGEAFF. In DNA form, the CDR3 reads TGTGCCAGCAGCTCCGGCGGGGCCTCCGGTGAAGCTTTCTTT. Complete variable domain (other parts from reference TRBV13 and TRBJ1-1): AAGVIQSPRHLIKEKRETATLKCYPIPRHDTVYWYQQGPGQDPQFLISFYEKMQSDKGSIPDRFSAQQFSDYHSELNMSSLELGDSALYFCASSSGGASGEAFFGQGTRLTVV.